A single sample gave rise to the 16 T cell receptor beta chains below, sequenced in a study of T cell responses to AZD1222 COVID-19 vaccine. Assay used: immunoSEQ multiplex PCR; TCRdb lists only in-frame clones, some missing. This table has 170,000 or so clones, about 90% appearing once. The sample consisted of peripheral blood, taken 28 days after the second AZD1222 dose. These receptors all come from an adult who received the AZD1222 COVID-19 vaccine.

V is TRBV4-1 and J is TRBJ2-2, with D possibly being TRBD2 (5 bases). Germline lookup yields CDR1 MGHRA and CDR2 YSYEKL. The CDR3 loop spans 15 amino acids. V was shortened by 0 bases and J by 8 bases, with 13 bases between the two germline ends. The chain's CDR3 is CASSQERVPGGELFF. The CDR3 DNA reads as TGCGCCAGCAGCCAAGAGAGGGTCCCTGGGGGGGAGCTGTTTTTT.

This chain joins TRBV5-4 and TRBJ1-1, with a weak D call TRBD1 (5 bases). There are 14 residues in the CDR3. The V gene's germline CDR1 is SGHNT and CDR2 YYREEE (reference sequence). The V gene lost 4 bases and the J gene lost 1 base, with 11 bases spanning the gap. The CDR3 DNA reads TGTGCCAGCAGCCTTATGGGACCGAACACTGAAGCTTTCTTT. Translated: CASSLMGPNTEAFF. Using reference TRBV5-4 and TRBJ1-1 for the parts outside the CDR3, the full variable domain is ETGVTQSPTHLIKTRGQQVTLRCSSQSGHNTVSWYQQALGQGPQFIFQYYREEENGRGNFPPRFSGLQFPNYSSELNVNALELDDSALYLCASSLMGPNTEAFFGQGTRLTVV.

The V gene is TRBV3-1 (or the pseudogene TRBV3-2), the J gene TRBJ1-2, with D uncertain. CDR3 length: 15 amino acids. V lost 1 base, J lost 6 bases, and 15 bases lay in between. Germline V gene sequence: CDR1 LGHDT, CDR2 YNNKEL (reference sequence). For the CDR3, the DNA is TGTGCCAGCAGCCAAGTTGAGGGAGGGTCTAATGGCTACACCTTC. It is translated as CASSQVEGGSNGYTF.

J is TRBJ2-2 and V is TRBV2; 9 positions match TRBD2. Germline CDR1 SNHLY, CDR2 FYNNEI. There are 13 residues in the CDR3. After removal of 11 bases from V and 0 bases from J, the junction contained 1 base not matched to a gene. CDR3 coding DNA: TGTGCCTCTAGCGGGGCGAACACCGGGGAGCTGTTTTTT. Translation: CASSGANTGELFF.

DNA for the CDR3: TGTGCCAGCAGGGGTGTCAGCTCCTATGGCTACACCTTC. It encodes CASRGVSSYGYTF. The chain has TRBV6-5 and TRBJ1-2; no clear D gene. Trimming pared 6 bases from V and 4 bases from J, leaving 12 bases between. Germline V gene sequence: CDR1 MNHEY, CDR2 SVGAGI. The CDR3 loop spans 13 amino acids.

This rearrangement joins TRBV14 to TRBJ1-6, with 7 bases identical to TRBD1. The germline CDR1 and CDR2 sequences are SGHDN and FVKESK. V gave up 1 base and J gave up 4 bases; unmatched junction bases: 4. This CDR3 region has 16 residues. The CDR3 loop is CASSQVRGRYNSPLHF. The CDR3 nucleotides read TGTGCCAGCAGCCAAGTAAGGGGGCGGTATAATTCACCCCTCCACTTT.

The count of this clone is one. The chain joins TRBV4-1 to TRBJ1-1; D ambiguous. With 2 bases removed from V and 1 base from J, the gap between germline ends came to 8 bases. The CDR3 is made up of 14 amino acids. CDR1 is MGHRA, CDR2 YSYEKL, per germline. The CDR3 loop reads CASSQHLGNTEAFF. CDR3 DNA: TGCGCCAGCAGCCAACACCTGGGGAACACTGAAGCTTTCTTT.

The V call is TRBV20-1, the J call TRBJ2-3; 7 nucleotides match TRBD2. Germline V CDR1 and CDR2: DFQATT, SNEGSKA (reference sequence). V gave up 3 bases and J gave up 3 bases; unmatched junction bases: 6. The CDR3 sequence is 14 residues long. CDR3 bases: TGCAGTGCTAGTGCGGGGGTAAGGACAGATACGCAGTATTTT. Its translation: CSASAGVRTDTQYF.

V is TRBV19 and J is TRBJ2-5; maybe TRBD1 (6 bases). The CDR3 consists of 13 residues. Trimming took off 4 bases at V and 5 bases at J, with 11 bases between the two ends. The germline V gene encodes CDR1 LNHDA and CDR2 SQIVND (reference sequence). The CDR3 here is CASSTQGSETQYF. CDR3 nucleotides: TGTGCCAGTAGTACACAGGGTTCTGAGACCCAGTACTTC.

The rearrangement uses TRBV29-1 and TRBJ2-3, with 10 bases fitting TRBD1. V dropped 5 bases and J dropped 0; count of bases not matched to a gene: 8. Germline CDR1 is SQVTM and CDR2 is ANQGSEA. The CDR3 contains 16 residues. In DNA, the CDR3 is TGCAGCGTTTCCCCAGGGACAGGGGTGAGCACAGATACGCAGTATTTT. Amino acid sequence: CSVSPGTGVSTDTQYF.

The chain couples TRBV2 to TRBJ1-1; 11 positions agree with TRBD1. V was pared by 3 bases and J by 5 bases, with 8 bases of the junction left unmatched. The CDR3 is 16 residues long. Germline V lookup: CDR1 SNHLY, CDR2 FYNNEI. In DNA form, the CDR3 reads TGTGCCAGCAGTGAGGGACAGGGGGTCTCGGGGACTGAAGCTTTCTTT. Translation gives CASSEGQGVSGTEAFF.

The chain joins TRBV18 to TRBJ1-3; no clear D. Germline CDR1 reads KGHSH; CDR2 reads LQKENI. The CDR3 extends over 17 amino acids. V was clipped by 2 bases and J by 0 bases, with 14 bases between them. The CDR3 DNA is TGTGCCAGCTCACCAAGGGTCTCGTCCCTCTCTGGAAACACCATATATTTT. Translating gives CASSPRVSSLSGNTIYF.

This rearrangement joins TRBV5-1 to TRBJ1-1; D unclear. Looked up from germline, CDR1 is SGHRS and CDR2 is YFSETQ. This CDR3 is 17 amino acids long. Trimming left V 4 bases short and J 0 bases short, with 19 bases between. CDR3 amino acids: CASSPSRNRVMNTEAFF. Here the CDR3 DNA reads TGCGCCAGCAGCCCCAGTCGGAATAGGGTGATGAACACTGAAGCTTTCTTT.

The CDR3 nucleotides read TGTGCCAGCAGTCTCTTGGGACAGGAGGGAAGATACGAGCAGTACTTC. Translation gives CASSLLGQEGRYEQYF. J is TRBJ2-7 and V is TRBV28; 8 bases align to TRBD1. The V and J ends lost 5 bases and 4 bases, in that order; junction bases with no gene match: 13. The CDR3 is 16 amino acids. Germline V gene sequence: CDR1 MDHEN, CDR2 SYDVKM.

The chain couples TRBV10-2 to TRBJ1-6, with TRBD1 identical over 8 bases. Germline trimming cut 7 bases from V and 8 bases from J; bases unmatched to any gene: 1. The V gene's germline CDR1 is WSHSY and CDR2 SAAADI. The CDR3 covers 12 residues. The CDR3: CASKQGDSPLHF. CDR3 DNA sequence: TGCGCCAGCAAACAGGGGGATTCACCCCTCCACTTT.

The chain employs TRBV30 and TRBJ2-7, with D possibly being TRBD1 or TRBD2 (5 bases each). In germline, CDR1 is GTSNPN, CDR2 SVGIG (reference sequence). Trimming took 2 bases from V and 2 from J, leaving 13 bases between them. There are 14 residues in the CDR3. CDR3 DNA sequence: TGTGCCTGGAGTTCCGGGACGGTTCCCTACGAGCAGTACTTC. Protein: CAWSSGTVPYEQYF.